The present T cell receptor (beta chain) was sequenced within a study of T cells in Graves' hyperthyroidism and ophthalmopathy. Study-wide findings and caveats: Ophthalmopathy was model-predicted a median roughly 6.5 months pre-onset.

This clonotype was counted at least ten times. Its antigen remains unknown. The CDR3 extends over 10 amino acids. The germline gives CDR1 SQVTM, CDR2 ANQGSEA. V gave up 1 base and J gave up 8 bases, with 5 bases separating them. TCR beta CDR3 sequences were amplified from RNA transcripts. TCR CDR3 underwent first-round RT-PCR with the HTBI primer set. MiXCR was run by TCRdb on the multiplex PCR reads, yielding one entry per CDR3 protein. The sample contains more than 500,000 distinct CDR3 sequences, about 15% of which appear only once. Material: blood. The chain combines TRBV29-1 with TRBJ1-2; D uncertain. The source of this sequence is a woman aged 40-49 years with Graves' ophthalmopathy. DNA of the CDR3: TGCAGCGTTGAAGCTTTAGGCTACACCTTC. Protein: CSVEALGYTF.